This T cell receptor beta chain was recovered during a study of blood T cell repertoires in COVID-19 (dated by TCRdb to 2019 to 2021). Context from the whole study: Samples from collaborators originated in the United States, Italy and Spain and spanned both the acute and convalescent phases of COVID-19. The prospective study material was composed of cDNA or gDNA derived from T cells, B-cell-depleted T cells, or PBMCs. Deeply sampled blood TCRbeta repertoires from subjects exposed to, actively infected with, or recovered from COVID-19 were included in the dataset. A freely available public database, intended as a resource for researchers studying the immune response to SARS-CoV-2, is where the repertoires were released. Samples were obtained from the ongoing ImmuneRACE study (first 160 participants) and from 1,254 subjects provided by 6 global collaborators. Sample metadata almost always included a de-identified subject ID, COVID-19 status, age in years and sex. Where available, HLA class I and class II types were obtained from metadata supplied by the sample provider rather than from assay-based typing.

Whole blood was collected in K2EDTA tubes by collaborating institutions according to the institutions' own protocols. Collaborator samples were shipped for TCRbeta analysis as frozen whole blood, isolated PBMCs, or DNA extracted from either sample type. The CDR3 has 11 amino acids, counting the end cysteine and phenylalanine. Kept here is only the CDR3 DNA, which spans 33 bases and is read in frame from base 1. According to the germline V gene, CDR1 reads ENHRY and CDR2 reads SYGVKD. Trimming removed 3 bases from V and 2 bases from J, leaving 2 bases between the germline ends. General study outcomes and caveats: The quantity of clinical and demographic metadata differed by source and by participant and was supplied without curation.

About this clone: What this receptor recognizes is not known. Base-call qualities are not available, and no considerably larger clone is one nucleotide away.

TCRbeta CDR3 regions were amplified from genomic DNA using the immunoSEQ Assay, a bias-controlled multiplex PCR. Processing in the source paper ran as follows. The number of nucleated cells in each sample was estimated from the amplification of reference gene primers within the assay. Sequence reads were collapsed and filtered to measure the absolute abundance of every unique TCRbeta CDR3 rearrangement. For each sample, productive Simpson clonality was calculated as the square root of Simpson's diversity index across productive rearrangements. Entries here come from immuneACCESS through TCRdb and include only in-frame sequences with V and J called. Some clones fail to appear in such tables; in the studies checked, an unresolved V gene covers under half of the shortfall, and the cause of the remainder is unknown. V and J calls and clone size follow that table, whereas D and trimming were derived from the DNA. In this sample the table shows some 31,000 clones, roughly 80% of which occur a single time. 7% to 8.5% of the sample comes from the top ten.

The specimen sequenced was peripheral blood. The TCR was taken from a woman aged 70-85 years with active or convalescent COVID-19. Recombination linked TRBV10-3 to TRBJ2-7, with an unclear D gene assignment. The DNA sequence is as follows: TGTGCCATCAGTGACACCTACGAGCAGTACTTC. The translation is CAISDTYEQYF.